Listed below are T cell receptor beta chains from one sample, sequenced in a study of vaccination effects on CD4 cells after COVID-19. These receptors lack a known antigen. Sequenced by immunoSEQ multiplex PCR; TCRdb stores in-frame clones only, minus some. Of tens of thousands of clones listed, just under 75% are singletons. The sequences come from CD4+ T cells from PBMCs cultured with a peptide pool, collected before COVID-19 vaccination. Receptor source: a human donor who had a prior SARS-CoV-2 infection. The CDR3 runs from the conserved cysteine through the conserved F or W. The order of the fields is J gene, clone size, V gene, D gene, CDR3 protein, CDR3 DNA. D genes are given only for firm matches. Some rows mark clone size as missing; the rest say once, few, many or name a class of expanded clone.

TRBJ1-2 | . | TRBV5-1 | TRBD1 | CASSLGPGQETNYGYTF | TGCGCCAGCAGCTTGGGCCCGGGACAGGAGACTAACTATGGCTACACCTTC
TRBJ1-2 | many | TRBV13 | TRBD1 | CASSLRRTGGYGYTF | TGTGCCAGCAGCTTACGAAGGACAGGGGGCTATGGCTACACCTTC
TRBJ2-6 | . | TRBV7-9 | . | CASSSPRPGRGANVLTF | TGTGCCAGCAGCTCCCCCCGCCCGGGGCGCGGGGCCAACGTCCTGACTTTC
TRBJ1-3 | . | TRBV7-3 | . | CASSLNAGNTIYF | TGTGCCAGCAGCTTAAATGCAGGGAACACCATATATTTT
TRBJ1-1 | . | TRBV6-2/TRBV6-3 | . | CASSYSRDITEAFF | TGTGCCAGCAGTTACTCGAGGGATATCACTGAAGCTTTCTTT
TRBJ1-6 | . | TRBV5-4 | . | CASSLEGGSPLHF | TGTGCCAGCAGCTTGGAAGGGGGATCACCCCTCCACTTT
TRBJ1-2 | few | TRBV25-1 | TRBD1 | CASSGSGTAINYGYTF | TGTGCCAGCAGTGGGTCCGGGACAGCGATTAACTATGGCTACACCTTC
TRBJ2-5 | . | TRBV5-1 | . | CASSLGSQIQETQYF | TGCGCCAGCAGCTTGGGGTCTCAGATCCAAGAGACCCAGTACTTC
TRBJ2-2 | . | TRBV6-5 | . | CASRLGRNTGELFF | TGTGCCAGCAGGCTGGGCCGGAACACCGGGGAGCTGTTTTTT
TRBJ2-3 | . | TRBV7-9 | TRBD2 | CASRSRWTSGSTDTQYF | TGTGCCAGCAGATCCCGCTGGACTAGCGGGAGTACAGATACGCAGTATTTT
TRBJ1-6 | . | TRBV30 | TRBD1 | CALAPGQGASPLHF | TGTGCTCTCGCCCCGGGACAGGGCGCTTCACCCCTCCACTTT
TRBJ2-1 | . | TRBV5-8 | . | CASRSGGAGYSYNEQFF | TGTGCCAGCAGATCGGGGGGCGCGGGATACTCCTACAATGAGCAGTTCTTC
TRBJ2-1 | once | TRBV18 | TRBD1 | CASSGDSYNEQFF | TGTGCCAGCTCAGGGGACAGTTACAATGAGCAGTTCTTC
TRBJ1-6 | few | TRBV14 | . | CASSQVGGFNSPLHF | TGTGCCAGCAGCCAAGTGGGGGGCTTTAATTCACCCCTCCACTTT
TRBJ1-2 | . | TRBV4-3 | . | CASSQANYGYTF | TGCGCCAGCAGCCAAGCTAACTATGGCTACACCTTC
TRBJ2-7 | . | TRBV2 | . | CASSPAGSGYYEQYF | TGTGCCAGCAGTCCTGCAGGGTCGGGATACTACGAGCAGTACTTC
TRBJ1-2 | . | TRBV5-1 | TRBD1 | CASSLDPRQGSIYGYTF | TGCGCCAGCAGCTTGGACCCCCGACAGGGGAGTATCTATGGCTACACCTTC